Below, 10 T cell receptor beta chains from the same sample are listed, as sequenced in a study of CD8 T cells in Susac syndrome. Random-hexamer reverse transcription was applied to about 0.45 to 1 ug RNA. TCRdb re-called the immunoSEQ multiplex PCR reads through MiXCR, storing one row per CDR3 protein. The profile shows roughly 140,000 distinct CDR3 sequences, approximately 94% of them singletons. The sequencing input was CD8+ T cells from PBMCs. All receptors derive from a human donor with multiple sclerosis.

This chain connects TRBV29-1 to TRBJ2-3; D is possibly TRBD1 (6 bases). V dropped 2 bases and J dropped 4 bases, with 16 bases sitting between them. This CDR3 region has 15 residues. Germline CDR1 SQVTM, CDR2 ANQGSEA. CDR3 sequence (DNA): TGCAGCGTTGAAACAGCCAGGGGTAGAGCAGATACGCAGTATTTT. Amino acid sequence: CSVETARGRADTQYF.

The chain uses TRBV25-1 and TRBJ2-5; no reliable D call. In germline, CDR1 is MGHDK, CDR2 SYGVNS. Trimming took 6 bases from V and 2 from J, leaving 10 bases between them. The length of the CDR3 is 13 residues. The CDR3 DNA is TGTGCCAGCAGAGCGTTTCATCAAGAGACCCAGTACTTC. This codes for CASRAFHQETQYF.

V gene TRBV6-2 or TRBV6-3 combines with J gene TRBJ2-6; 8 bases line up with TRBD1. The length of the CDR3 is 18 residues. Germline trimming cut 6 bases from V and 0 bases from J; bases unmatched to any gene: 10. In germline, CDR1 is MNHEY, CDR2 SVGEGT. The CDR3 loop reads CASRGKGQGNSGANVLTF. The DNA for the CDR3 is TGTGCCAGCAGGGGAAAAGGACAGGGAAACTCTGGGGCCAACGTCCTGACTTTC.

The rearrangement joins TRBV2 to TRBJ2-1; no clear D gene. V was clipped by 9 bases and J by 7 bases, with 13 bases between them. The CDR3 runs 12 residues. Per the germline V gene, CDR1 is SNHLY and CDR2 is FYNNEI. The CDR3 here is CASPASINEQFF. The CDR3 DNA is TGTGCCAGTCCTGCATCCATAAATGAGCAGTTCTTC.

This clonotype has a single count. The rearrangement uses TRBV4-2 and TRBJ1-5, with D perhaps matching TRBD1 (5 bases). This CDR3 region has 16 residues. Deletions cut 1 base from V and 4 bases from J, with 14 bases between. Germline CDR1 is LGHNA and CDR2 is YNFKEQ. The CDR3 nucleotides read TGTGCCAGCAGCCAAGTAAGGGCAGGGAGGAATCAGCCCCAGCATTTT. Its protein product is CASSQVRAGRNQPQHF.

The rearrangement joins TRBV2 to TRBJ1-6; weak D call: TRBD1 (6 bases). The CDR3 spans 14 residues. Trimming took off 8 bases at V and 8 bases at J, with 16 bases between the two ends. Germline V gene sequence: CDR1 SNHLY, CDR2 FYNNEI. The CDR3: CASLQQGGDSPLHF. As DNA, the CDR3 is TGTGCCAGCCTGCAACAGGGAGGGGATTCACCCCTCCACTTT.

This chain connects TRBV7-9 to TRBJ2-7, with D tentatively TRBD1 (5 bases). CDR1 is SEHNR, CDR2 FQNEAQ, per germline (reference sequence). The V and J ends lost 10 bases and 5 bases respectively, with 18 bases between them. The CDR3 length is 13 residues. Here the CDR3 DNA reads TGTGCCACGTTAGACAGCGTCTTCCACGAGCAGTACTTC. Amino acids: CATLDSVFHEQYF.

The rearrangement links TRBV14 to TRBJ1-1, with 7 bases aligning to TRBD1. Per the germline V gene, CDR1 is SGHDN and CDR2 is FVKESK. The CDR3 sequence is 14 residues long. The trim removed 4 bases at V and 5 bases at J, leaving 7 bases unmatched. CDR3 coding DNA: TGTGCCAGCAGCCCCCGACAGGGAAGGACTGAAGCTTTCTTT. Translating it yields CASSPRQGRTEAFF.

This chain uses TRBV29-1 with TRBJ1-1; weak D call: TRBD1 (5 bases). Germline V gives CDR1 SQVTM, CDR2 ANQGSEA. This CDR3 has 13 residues. V lost 5 bases and J lost 6, with 16 bases in between. The CDR3 sequence is CSVSGGVWSEAFF. DNA of the CDR3: TGCAGCGTTTCCGGGGGGGTCTGGTCTGAAGCTTTCTTT.

This clonotype was counted a single time. The chain employs TRBV6-6 and TRBJ1-4, with D uncertain. V was clipped by 5 bases and J by 3 bases, with 7 bases between them. The germline V gene encodes CDR1 MNHNY and CDR2 SVGAGI (reference sequence). This CDR3 has 13 amino acids. The CDR3 sequence: CASSDLANEKLFF. The CDR3 DNA reads TGTGCCAGCAGTGACTTAGCTAATGAAAAACTGTTTTTT.